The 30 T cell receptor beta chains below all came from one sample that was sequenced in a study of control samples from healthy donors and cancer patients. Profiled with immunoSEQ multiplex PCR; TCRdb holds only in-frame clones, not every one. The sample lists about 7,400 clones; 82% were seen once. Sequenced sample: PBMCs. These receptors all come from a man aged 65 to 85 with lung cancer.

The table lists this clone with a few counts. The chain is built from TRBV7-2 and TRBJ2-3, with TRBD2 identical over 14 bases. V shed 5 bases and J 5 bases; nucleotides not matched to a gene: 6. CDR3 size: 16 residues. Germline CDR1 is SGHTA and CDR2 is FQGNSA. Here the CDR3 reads CASSPGLAGEVDTQYF. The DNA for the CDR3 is TGTGCCAGCAGCCCGGGACTAGCGGGAGAAGTAGATACGCAGTATTTT.

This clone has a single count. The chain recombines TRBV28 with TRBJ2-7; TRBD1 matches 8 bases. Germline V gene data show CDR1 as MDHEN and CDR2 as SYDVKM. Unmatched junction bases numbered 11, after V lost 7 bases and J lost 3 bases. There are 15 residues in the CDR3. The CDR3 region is CASIEGQGGIYEQYF. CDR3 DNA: TGTGCCAGCATTGAAGGACAGGGAGGTATCTACGAGCAGTACTTC.

CDR3 coding DNA: TGTGCCAGCAGCCCCGGTAGCGGGAGTCGTCAAGAGACCCAGTACTTC. Translation: CASSPGSGSRQETQYF. This chain connects TRBV11-2 to TRBJ2-5; TRBD2 agrees at 9 bases. The junction had 9 bases not matched to a gene; V was cut back by 5 bases and J by 2 bases. This CDR3 region has 16 residues. Germline V gives CDR1 SGHAT, CDR2 FQNNGV.

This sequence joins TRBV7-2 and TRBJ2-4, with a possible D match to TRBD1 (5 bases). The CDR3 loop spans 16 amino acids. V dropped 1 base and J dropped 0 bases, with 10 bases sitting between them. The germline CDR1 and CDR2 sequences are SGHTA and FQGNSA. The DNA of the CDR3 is TGTGCCAGCAGCTTAGTTGTGGGGCTAGCCAAAAACATTCAGTACTTC. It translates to CASSLVVGLAKNIQYF.

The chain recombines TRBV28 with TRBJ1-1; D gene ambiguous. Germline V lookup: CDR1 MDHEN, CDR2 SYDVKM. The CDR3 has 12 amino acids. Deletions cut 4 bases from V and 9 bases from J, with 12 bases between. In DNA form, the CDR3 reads TGTGCCAGCAGTTATCAGACTTCAAAAGCTTTCTTT. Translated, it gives CASSYQTSKAFF.

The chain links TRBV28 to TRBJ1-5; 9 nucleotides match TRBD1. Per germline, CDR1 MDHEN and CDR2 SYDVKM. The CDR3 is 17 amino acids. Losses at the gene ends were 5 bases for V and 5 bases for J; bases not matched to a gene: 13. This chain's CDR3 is CASSPTDRGYLDQPQHF. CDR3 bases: TGTGCCAGCAGTCCCACGGACAGGGGTTATCTTGATCAGCCCCAGCATTTT.

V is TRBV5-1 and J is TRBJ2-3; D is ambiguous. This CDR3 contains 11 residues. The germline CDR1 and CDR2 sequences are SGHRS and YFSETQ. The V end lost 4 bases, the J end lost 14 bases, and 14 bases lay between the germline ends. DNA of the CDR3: TGCGCCAGCAGCCCCCTGGACGCCTGGTATTTT. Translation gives CASSPLDAWYF.

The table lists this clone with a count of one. In DNA form, the CDR3 reads TGTGCCAGCAGCGAGGGACAGGGTATCTACGAGCAGTACTTC. This translates into CASSEGQGIYEQYF. The chain couples TRBV5-4 to TRBJ2-7; 9 nucleotides align to TRBD1. The V segment lost 4 bases and the J segment 3 bases; nucleotides outside the gene matches: 5. The CDR3 is 14 residues long. From germline, CDR1 is SGHNT and CDR2 YYREEE (reference sequence). The entire variable domain, with the rest obtained from reference TRBV5-4 and TRBJ2-7, is as follows: ETGVTQSPTHLIKTRGQQVTLRCSSQSGHNTVSWYQQALGQGPQFIFQYYREEENGRGNFPPRFSGLQFPNYSSELNVNALELDDSALYLCASSEGQGIYEQYFGPGTRLTVT.

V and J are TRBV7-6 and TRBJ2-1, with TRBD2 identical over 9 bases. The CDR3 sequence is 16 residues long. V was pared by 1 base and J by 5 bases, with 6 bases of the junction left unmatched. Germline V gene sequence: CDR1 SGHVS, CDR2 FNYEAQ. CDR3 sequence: CASSLGASGKHNEQFF. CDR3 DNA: TGTGCCAGCAGCTTAGGTGCTAGCGGGAAACACAATGAGCAGTTCTTC.

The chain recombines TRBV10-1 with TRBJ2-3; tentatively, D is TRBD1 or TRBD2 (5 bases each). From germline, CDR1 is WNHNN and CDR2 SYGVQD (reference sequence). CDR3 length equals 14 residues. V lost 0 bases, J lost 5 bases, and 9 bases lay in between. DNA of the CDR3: TGCGCCAGCAGTGAGTCGGGGACGGGAGATACGCAGTATTTT. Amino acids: CASSESGTGDTQYF.

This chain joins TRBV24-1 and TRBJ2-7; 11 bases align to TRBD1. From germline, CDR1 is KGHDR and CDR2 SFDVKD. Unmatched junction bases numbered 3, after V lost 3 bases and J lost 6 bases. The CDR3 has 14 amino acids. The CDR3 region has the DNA TGTGCCACCAGTGATACCGGGACAGGGGGCGAGCAGTACTTC. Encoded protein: CATSDTGTGGEQYF.

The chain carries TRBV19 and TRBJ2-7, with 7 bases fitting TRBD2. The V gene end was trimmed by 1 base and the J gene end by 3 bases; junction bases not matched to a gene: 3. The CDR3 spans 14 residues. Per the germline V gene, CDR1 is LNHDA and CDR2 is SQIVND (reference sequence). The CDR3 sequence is CASSIAGGFYEQYF. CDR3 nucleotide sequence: TGTGCCAGTAGTATAGCGGGAGGATTCTACGAGCAGTACTTC.

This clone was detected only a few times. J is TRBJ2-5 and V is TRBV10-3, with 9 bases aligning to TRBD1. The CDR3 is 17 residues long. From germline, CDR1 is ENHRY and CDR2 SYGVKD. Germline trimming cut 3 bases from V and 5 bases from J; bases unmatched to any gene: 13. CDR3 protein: CAISERNLQGADETQYF. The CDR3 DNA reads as TGTGCCATCAGTGAACGGAATTTACAGGGGGCCGATGAGACCCAGTACTTC.

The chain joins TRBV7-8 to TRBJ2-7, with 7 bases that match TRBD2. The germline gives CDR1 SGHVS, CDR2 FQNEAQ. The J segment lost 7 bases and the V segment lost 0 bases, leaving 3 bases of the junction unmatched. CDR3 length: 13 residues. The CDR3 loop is CASSLALAREQYF. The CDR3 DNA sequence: TGTGCCAGCAGCTTAGCACTAGCGCGTGAGCAGTACTTC.

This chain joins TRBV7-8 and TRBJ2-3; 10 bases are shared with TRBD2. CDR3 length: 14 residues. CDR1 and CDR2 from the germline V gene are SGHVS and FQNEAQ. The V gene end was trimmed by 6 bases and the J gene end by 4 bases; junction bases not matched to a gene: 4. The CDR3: CASSPLAGSDTQYF. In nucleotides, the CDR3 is TGTGCCAGCAGTCCACTAGCGGGGTCAGATACGCAGTATTTT.

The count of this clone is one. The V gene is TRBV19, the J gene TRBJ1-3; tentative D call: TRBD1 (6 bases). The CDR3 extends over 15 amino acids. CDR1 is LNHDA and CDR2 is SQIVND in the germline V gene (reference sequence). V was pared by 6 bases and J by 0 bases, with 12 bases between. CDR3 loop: CASRAGANSGNTIYF. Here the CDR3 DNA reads TGTGCCAGTAGAGCAGGGGCCAACTCTGGAAACACCATATATTTT.

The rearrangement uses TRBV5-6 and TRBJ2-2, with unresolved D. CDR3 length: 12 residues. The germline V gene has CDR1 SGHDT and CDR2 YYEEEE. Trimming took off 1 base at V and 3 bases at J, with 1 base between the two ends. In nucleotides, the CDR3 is TGTGCCAGCAGCTTGTACACCGGGGAGCTGTTTTTT. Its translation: CASSLYTGELFF.

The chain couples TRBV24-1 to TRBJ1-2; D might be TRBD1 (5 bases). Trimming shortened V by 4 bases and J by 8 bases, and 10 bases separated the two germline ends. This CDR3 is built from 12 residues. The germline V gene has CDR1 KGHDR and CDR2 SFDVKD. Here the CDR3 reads CATSDRRGGYTF. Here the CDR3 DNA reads TGTGCCACCAGTGACAGACGGGGGGGCTACACCTTC.

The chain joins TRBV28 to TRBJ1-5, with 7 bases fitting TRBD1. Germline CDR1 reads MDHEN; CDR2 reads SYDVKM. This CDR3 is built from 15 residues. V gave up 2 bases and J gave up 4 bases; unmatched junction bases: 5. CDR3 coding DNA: TGTGCCAGCAGTTTACCAGGGGGTCGTAATCAGCCCCAGCATTTT. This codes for CASSLPGGRNQPQHF.

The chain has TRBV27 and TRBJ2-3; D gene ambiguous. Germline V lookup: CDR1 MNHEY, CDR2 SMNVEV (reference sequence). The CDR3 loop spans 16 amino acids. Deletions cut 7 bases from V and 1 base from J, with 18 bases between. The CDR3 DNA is TGTGCCAGCACACACGTTCGCCCTCTTCGCACAGATACGCAGTATTTT. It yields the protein CASTHVRPLRTDTQYF.

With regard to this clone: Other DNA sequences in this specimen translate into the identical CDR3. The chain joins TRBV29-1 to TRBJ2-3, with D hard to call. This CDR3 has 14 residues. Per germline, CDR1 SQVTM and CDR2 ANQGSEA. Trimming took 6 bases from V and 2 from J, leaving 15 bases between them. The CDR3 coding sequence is TGCAGCGTCCTACGAGGCGGTTCCACAGATACGCAGTATTTT. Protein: CSVLRGGSTDTQYF.

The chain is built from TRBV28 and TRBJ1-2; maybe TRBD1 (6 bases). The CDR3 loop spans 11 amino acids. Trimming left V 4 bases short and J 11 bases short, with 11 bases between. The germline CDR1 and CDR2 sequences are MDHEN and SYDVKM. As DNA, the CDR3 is TGTGCCAGCAGTTATGAAGGGGGGTACACCTTC. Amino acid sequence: CASSYEGGYTF.

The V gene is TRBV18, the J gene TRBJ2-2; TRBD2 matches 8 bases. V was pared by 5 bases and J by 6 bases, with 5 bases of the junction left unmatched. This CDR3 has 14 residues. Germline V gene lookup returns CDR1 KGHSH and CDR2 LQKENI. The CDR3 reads CASSNRTSPGELFF. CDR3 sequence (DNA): TGTGCCAGCTCAAACAGGACTAGCCCCGGGGAGCTGTTTTTT. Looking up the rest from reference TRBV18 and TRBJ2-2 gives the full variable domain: NAGVMQNPRHLVRRRGQEARLRCSPMKGHSHVYWYRQLPEEGLKFMVYLQKENIIDESGMPKERFSAEFPKEGPSILRIQQVVRGDSAAYFCASSNRTSPGELFFGEGSRLTVL.

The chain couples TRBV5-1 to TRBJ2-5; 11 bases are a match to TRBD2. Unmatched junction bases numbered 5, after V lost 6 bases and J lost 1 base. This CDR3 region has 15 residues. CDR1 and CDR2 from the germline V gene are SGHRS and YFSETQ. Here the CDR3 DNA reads TGCGCCAGCAAAGCTAGCGGGAGGCTCCAAGAGACCCAGTACTTC. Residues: CASKASGRLQETQYF. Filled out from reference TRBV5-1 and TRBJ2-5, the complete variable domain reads KAGVTQTPRYLIKTRGQQVTLSCSPISGHRSVSWYQQTPGQGLQFLFEYFSETQRNKGNFPGRFSGRQFSNSRSEMNVSTLELGDSALYLCASKASGRLQETQYFGPGTRLLVL.

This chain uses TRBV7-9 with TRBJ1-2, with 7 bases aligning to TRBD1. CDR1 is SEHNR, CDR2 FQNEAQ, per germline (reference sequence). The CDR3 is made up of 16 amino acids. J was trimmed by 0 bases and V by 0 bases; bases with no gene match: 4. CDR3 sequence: CASSLAIQGANYGYTF. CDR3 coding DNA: TGTGCCAGCAGCTTAGCGATTCAGGGGGCTAACTATGGCTACACCTTC.

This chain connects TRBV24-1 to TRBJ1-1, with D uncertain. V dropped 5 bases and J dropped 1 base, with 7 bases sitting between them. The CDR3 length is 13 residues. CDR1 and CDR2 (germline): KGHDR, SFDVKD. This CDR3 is CATSGGSNTEAFF. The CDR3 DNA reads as TGTGCCACCAGTGGGGGATCGAACACTGAAGCTTTCTTT.

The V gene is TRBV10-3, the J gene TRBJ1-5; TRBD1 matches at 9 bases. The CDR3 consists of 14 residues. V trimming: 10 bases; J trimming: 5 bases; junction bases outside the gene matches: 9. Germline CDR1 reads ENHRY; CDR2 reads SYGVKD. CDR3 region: CATRTGVLDQPQHF. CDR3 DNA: TGTGCCACCAGGACAGGGGTCCTAGATCAGCCCCAGCATTTT.

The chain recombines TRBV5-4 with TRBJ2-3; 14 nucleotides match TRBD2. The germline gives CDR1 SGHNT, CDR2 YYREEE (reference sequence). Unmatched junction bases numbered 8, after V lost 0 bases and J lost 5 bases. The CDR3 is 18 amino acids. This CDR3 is CASSLVSGLAGVGDTQYF. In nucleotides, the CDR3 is TGTGCCAGCAGCTTGGTCTCGGGACTAGCGGGAGTAGGAGATACGCAGTATTTT.

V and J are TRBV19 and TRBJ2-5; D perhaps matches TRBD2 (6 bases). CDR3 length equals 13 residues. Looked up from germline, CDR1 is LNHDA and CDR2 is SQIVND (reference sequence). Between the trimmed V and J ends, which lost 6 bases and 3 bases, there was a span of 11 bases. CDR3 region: CASRRDSEETQYF. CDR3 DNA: TGTGCCAGTAGAAGGGACTCGGAAGAGACCCAGTACTTC.

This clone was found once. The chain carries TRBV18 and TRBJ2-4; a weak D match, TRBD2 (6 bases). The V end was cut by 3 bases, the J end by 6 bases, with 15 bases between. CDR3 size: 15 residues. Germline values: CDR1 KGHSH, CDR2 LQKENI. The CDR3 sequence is CASSPSRVEGNIQYF. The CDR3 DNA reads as TGTGCCAGCTCACCTTCCAGGGTGGAGGGAAACATTCAGTACTTC. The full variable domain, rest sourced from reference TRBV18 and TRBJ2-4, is NAGVMQNPRHLVRRRGQEARLRCSPMKGHSHVYWYRQLPEEGLKFMVYLQKENIIDESGMPKERFSAEFPKEGPSILRIQQVVRGDSAAYFCASSPSRVEGNIQYFGAGTRLSVL.